These 10 T cell receptor beta chains were sequenced from one sample in a study of blood T cell repertoires in COVID-19. Sequencing was performed with immunoSEQ multiplex PCR; in TCRdb, only in-frame clones are kept and a portion is missing. The sample lists approximately 210,000 clones, approximately 87% occurring once. Material: peripheral blood. All receptors derive from a woman between 70 and 85 years old with acute or convalescent COVID-19.

The rearrangement uses TRBV7-3 and TRBJ2-5, with 10 bases lining up with TRBD1. Germline loops: CDR1 SGHTA, CDR2 FQGTGA. The J segment lost 5 bases and the V segment lost 5 bases, leaving 11 bases of the junction unmatched. This CDR3 has 16 residues. CDR3 protein: CASSRWGTGEGETQYF. CDR3 bases: TGTGCCAGCAGCAGATGGGGGACAGGGGAAGGGGAGACCCAGTACTTC. Drawing the rest from reference TRBV7-3 and TRBJ2-5, the complete variable domain is GAGVSQTPSNKVTEKGKYVELRCDPISGHTALYWYRQSLGQGPEFLIYFQGTGAADDSGLPNDRFFAVRPEGSVSTLKIQRTERGDSAVYLCASSRWGTGEGETQYFGPGTRLLVL.

The chain has TRBV11-3 and TRBJ2-2, with D unclear. The germline gives CDR1 SGHNT, CDR2 YENEEA. The CDR3 covers 14 residues. Trimming pared 0 bases from V and 5 bases from J, leaving 7 bases between. In DNA, the CDR3 is TGTGCCAGCAGCTTAGAGGCCAGGACCGGGGAGCTGTTTTTT. Its translation: CASSLEARTGELFF.

The rearrangement links TRBV18 to TRBJ1-5, with 8 nucleotides matching TRBD1. The CDR3 is 13 residues long. Per germline, CDR1 KGHSH and CDR2 LQKENI. Trimming at V came to 3 bases and at J to 8 bases, leaving 3 bases not matched to a gene. In DNA form, the CDR3 reads TGTGCCAGCTCACCGGACAGGGTAAAGCCCCAGCATTTT. This encodes CASSPDRVKPQHF.

V gene TRBV7-9 combines with J gene TRBJ2-7, with 12 positions matching TRBD1. J was trimmed by 6 bases and V by 4 bases; bases with no gene match: 13. Per germline, CDR1 SEHNR and CDR2 FQNEAQ (reference sequence). The length of the CDR3 is 17 residues. For the CDR3, the DNA is TGTGCCAGCAGCTACTTCCGGGACAGGGGGCAACACGGCGAGCAGTACTTC. Translation: CASSYFRDRGQHGEQYF.

The chain carries TRBV18 and TRBJ2-7; D gene unclear. Trimming took 2 bases from V and 3 from J, leaving 17 bases between them. This CDR3 region has 16 residues. Germline V gene data show CDR1 as KGHSH and CDR2 as LQKENI. The CDR3, as DNA: TGTGCCAGCTCACCAAGGCCAGCCACTACTTACTACGAGCAGTACTTC. This sequence encodes CASSPRPATTYYEQYF.

The chain has TRBV11-2 and TRBJ2-6; no firm D call. Germline V gene data show CDR1 as SGHAT and CDR2 as FQNNGV. CDR3 length equals 16 residues. V was pared by 5 bases and J by 0 bases, with 11 bases between. This chain's CDR3 is CASSNPHISGANVLTF. Here the CDR3 DNA reads TGTGCCAGCAGCAATCCCCACATCTCTGGGGCCAACGTCCTGACTTTC.

The rearrangement links TRBV5-4 to TRBJ1-1; D is undetermined. CDR3 size: 13 residues. CDR1 and CDR2 (germline): SGHNT, YYREEE (reference sequence). V lost 2 bases and J lost 4, with 9 bases in between. CDR3 sequence: CASSFPGLTEAFF. The CDR3 DNA is TGTGCCAGCAGCTTCCCTGGCCTCACTGAAGCTTTCTTT.

This clone has at least ten counts. V gene TRBV5-1 combines with J gene TRBJ2-7; 7 bases line up with TRBD1. This CDR3 spans 15 amino acids. Germline trimming cut 3 bases from V and 5 bases from J; bases unmatched to any gene: 11. Looked up from germline, CDR1 is SGHRS and CDR2 is YFSETQ. This CDR3 reads CASSYRDSPFDEQYF. The CDR3 DNA follows: TGCGCCAGCAGCTACCGGGACAGTCCTTTTGACGAGCAGTACTTC. Variable domain in full (rest from reference TRBV5-1 and TRBJ2-7): KAGVTQTPRYLIKTRGQQVTLSCSPISGHRSVSWYQQTPGQGLQFLFEYFSETQRNKGNFPGRFSGRQFSNSRSEMNVSTLELGDSALYLCASSYRDSPFDEQYFGPGTRLTVT.

This clone showed up just a few times. V usage is TRBV5-5 and J usage is TRBJ1-6; 7 bases match TRBD1. CDR1 SGHKS and CDR2 YYEKEE come from the germline V gene (reference sequence). V trimming: 2 bases; J trimming: 9 bases; junction bases outside the gene matches: 5. CDR3 size: 14 residues. CDR3 protein: CASSFGTAGSPLHF. In DNA form, the CDR3 reads TGTGCCAGCAGCTTTGGGACAGCTGGTTCACCCCTCCACTTT. Full variable domain (remainder filled in from reference TRBV5-5 and TRBJ1-6): DAGVTQSPTHLIKTRGQQVTLRCSPISGHKSVSWYQQVLGQGPQFIFQYYEKEERGRGNFPDRFSARQFPNYSSELNVNALLLGDSALYLCASSFGTAGSPLHFGNGTRLTVT.

The chain is built from TRBV6-2 or TRBV6-3 and TRBJ2-7, with D possibly being TRBD2 (5 bases). Germline V gene sequence: CDR1 MNHEY, CDR2 SVGEGT. The CDR3 has 13 amino acids. The V gene lost 6 bases and the J gene lost 12 bases, with 21 bases spanning the gap. The CDR3 loop reads CASSPSGGSRRYF. For the CDR3, the DNA is TGTGCCAGCAGCCCGAGTGGCGGGTCCAGGAGGTACTTC.